The 17 T cell receptor beta chains reported below all come from one sample, sequenced in a study of cytomegalovirus exposure and HLA in healthy donors. The PCR used 60 Vbeta and 13 Jbeta primers. Repertoires were generated with immunoSEQ multiplex PCR, while TCRdb's copy carries only in-frame clones and drops some. The table shows more than 110,000 clones, with about 80% occurring only once. The sample taken for sequencing was PBMCs. These TCRs come from a man aged 25 to 40 in good health and CMV-seronegative.

Written as DNA, the CDR3 is TGCGCCAGCAGCTTGGACAGGGAAGGTGAAGCTTTCTTT. This encodes CASSLDREGEAFF. The chain links TRBV5-1 to TRBJ1-1; the D gene is possibly TRBD1 (6 bases). There are 13 residues in the CDR3. V lost 0 bases and J lost 7, with 10 bases in between. Per germline, CDR1 SGHRS and CDR2 YFSETQ.

V usage is TRBV6-5 and J usage is TRBJ1-5; D is undetermined. Germline CDR1 reads MNHEY; CDR2 reads SVGAGI. V was shortened by 2 bases and J by 7 bases, with 18 bases between the two germline ends. This CDR3 has 16 residues. CDR3 protein: CASSYLARPLQQPQHF. The CDR3 nucleotides read TGTGCCAGCAGTTACCTAGCGCGACCGCTCCAACAGCCCCAGCATTTT.

The J gene is TRBJ1-5, the V gene TRBV6-1, with 7 bases identical to TRBD1. V lost 5 bases to trimming and J lost 3 bases; unmatched junction nucleotides: 4. Germline V gene sequence: CDR1 MNHNS, CDR2 SASEGT. CDR3 size: 14 residues. This CDR3 is CASSSTGDNQPQHF. The CDR3 nucleotides read TGTGCCAGCAGTTCAACAGGGGACAATCAGCCCCAGCATTTT.

The chain joins TRBV5-5 to TRBJ2-7, with 9 bases aligning to TRBD2. This CDR3 is built from 16 residues. CDR1 and CDR2 (germline): SGHKS, YYEKEE (reference sequence). The junction had 13 bases not matched to a gene; V was cut back by 4 bases and J by 5 bases. The CDR3, as DNA: TGTGCCAGCAGCCTATCTAGCGGGGAGGTCCCCCACGAGCAGTACTTC. It codes for CASSLSSGEVPHEQYF.

The genes are TRBV7-6 and TRBJ2-5, with a possible D match to TRBD2 (7 bases). Germline loops: CDR1 SGHVS, CDR2 FNYEAQ. This CDR3 spans 13 amino acids. V lost 3 bases, J lost 8 bases, and 13 bases lay in between. The CDR3 DNA sequence: TGTGCCAGCAGCTTCTCAGGGGAGGGCACCCAGTACTTC. It codes for CASSFSGEGTQYF.

V gene TRBV7-9 combines with J gene TRBJ1-1; TRBD1 agrees at 7 bases. The CDR3 sequence is 14 residues long. V was pared by 5 bases and J by 6 bases, with 9 bases of the junction left unmatched. CDR1 and CDR2 from the germline V gene are SEHNR and FQNEAQ (reference sequence). DNA for the CDR3: TGTGCCAGCAGCCCCCGGGACAGACCTTCTGAAGCTTTCTTT. It yields the protein CASSPRDRPSEAFF.

This sequence joins TRBV27 and TRBJ2-5, with D maybe TRBD2 (5 bases). Trimming cost V 6 bases and J 5 bases, with 16 bases left between them. The CDR3 runs to 14 residues. CDR1 MNHEY and CDR2 SMNVEV come from the germline V gene (reference sequence). The CDR3 protein is CASREAARGETQYF. CDR3 nucleotides: TGTGCCAGCAGGGAGGCGGCGAGAGGGGAGACCCAGTACTTC.

This clone was found once. V and J are TRBV10-2 and TRBJ1-4; D unclear. Trimming shortened V by 2 bases and J by 6 bases, and 4 bases separated the two germline ends. Germline V gives CDR1 WSHSY, CDR2 SAAADI. This CDR3 contains 12 residues. The CDR3, as DNA: TGCGCCAGCAGTGAGCGGGATGAAAAACTGTTTTTT. Its protein is CASSERDEKLFF.

The chain recombines TRBV2 with TRBJ1-3, with a possible D match to TRBD1 (6 bases). The CDR3 covers 18 residues. V lost 2 bases and J lost 0, with 17 bases in between. The germline CDR1 and CDR2 sequences are SNHLY and FYNNEI. CDR3 DNA sequence: TGTGCCAGCAGTGAAACCCAGGGGCTGTGGAGCTCTGGAAACACCATATATTTT. Amino acid sequence: CASSETQGLWSSGNTIYF.

The chain is built from TRBV2 and TRBJ1-2, with 9 positions matching TRBD1. The CDR3 runs to 15 residues. Trimming at V came to 5 bases and at J to 4 bases, leaving 8 bases not matched to a gene. Germline-derived CDR1 and CDR2 are SNHLY and FYNNEI. Here the CDR3 DNA reads TGTGCCAGCAGTCCGGACAGGGGAATCGGCTATGGCTACACCTTC. Protein product: CASSPDRGIGYGYTF.

This chain links TRBV28 with TRBJ2-7, with D tentatively TRBD1 (5 bases). The length of the CDR3 is 14 residues. CDR1 and CDR2 (germline): MDHEN, SYDVKM. Trimming shortened V by 7 bases and J by 0 bases, and 13 bases separated the two germline ends. The chain's CDR3 is CASKGRTSSYEQYF. CDR3 DNA: TGTGCCAGCAAGGGCAGGACAAGCTCCTACGAGCAGTACTTC.

The sample holds a few counts of this clone. V usage is TRBV6-6 and J usage is TRBJ2-7; 13 bases are a match to TRBD2. Losses at the gene ends were 6 bases for V and 4 bases for J; bases not matched to a gene: 6. The CDR3 consists of 15 residues. CDR1 MNHNY and CDR2 SVGAGI come from the germline V gene (reference sequence). The CDR3 region has the DNA TGTGCCAGCAGGGAGGGACTAGCGGGGACGTACGAGCAGTACTTC. Translating gives CASREGLAGTYEQYF.

The chain employs TRBV27 and TRBJ1-1, with 10 positions matching TRBD1. Germline V gene lookup returns CDR1 MNHEY and CDR2 SMNVEV (reference sequence). Trimming cost V 6 bases and J 4 bases; bases outside gene matches: 11. The CDR3 spans 16 residues. CDR3 region: CASRSGQGIGGTEAFF. The CDR3 nucleotides read TGTGCCAGCAGGTCGGGACAGGGGATAGGTGGCACTGAAGCTTTCTTT.

This chain links TRBV30 with TRBJ2-1, with 9 bases fitting TRBD2. V lost 4 bases and J lost 5; bases outside the gene matches: 6. Germline-derived CDR1 and CDR2 are GTSNPN and SVGIG (reference sequence). CDR3 length: 14 amino acids. CDR3 sequence (DNA): TGTGCCTGGACGCCTAGCGGGACCAACAATGAGCAGTTCTTC. Protein: CAWTPSGTNNEQFF.

The rearrangement joins TRBV6-5 to TRBJ1-1; weak D call: TRBD1 (6 bases). V was clipped by 4 bases and J by 4 bases, with 10 bases between them. CDR1 and CDR2 (germline): MNHEY, SVGAGI. This CDR3 contains 13 residues. The CDR3, as DNA: TGTGCCAGCAGTTTTCAGGGGTCCACTGAAGCTTTCTTT. This sequence encodes CASSFQGSTEAFF.

The chain employs TRBV27 and TRBJ1-4; 8 nucleotides agree with TRBD1. The CDR3 runs 15 residues. V lost 4 bases to trimming and J lost 7 bases; unmatched junction nucleotides: 8. Germline CDR1 MNHEY, CDR2 SMNVEV (reference sequence). Written as DNA, the CDR3 is TGTGCCAGCAGTTCAAGGACAGGGCGGGGTGAAAAACTGTTTTTT. It encodes CASSSRTGRGEKLFF.

This sequence joins TRBV2 and TRBJ1-5; 10 nucleotides match TRBD1. This CDR3 is built from 15 residues. The trim removed 6 bases at V and 9 bases at J, leaving 11 bases unmatched. CDR1 is SNHLY, CDR2 FYNNEI, per germline. The CDR3 DNA follows: TGTGCCAGCAGGGCACGGGACAGGGGACCTGGGCCCCAGCATTTT. Translating it yields CASRARDRGPGPQHF.